This T cell receptor beta chain appears in the sequencing data of a study of shared clonotypes between healthy human individuals. Study in general: Researchers drew samples from two women and a few men aged 18 to 49. Overall study results and limits: Represented diversity, genetic and exposure-history alike, was limited by few donors.

This clone showed up just once. Its antigen is still unknown. V trimming: 5 bases; J trimming: 1 base; junction bases outside the gene matches: 4. Germline CDR1 and CDR2: MNHEY and SVGAGI. The length of the CDR3 is 14 residues. Several immunoSEQ 96-well plates shared each subset's DNA, each plate a replicate. Generated by immunoSEQ multiplex PCR, the TCRdb table keeps only in-frame clones and is missing some. The table shows about 1.5 million clones, with more than 95% occurring only once. Recent vaccinations or acute infections were absent in the healthy HIV-negative adult donors. The sequence was obtained from a man aged 30-40 years in good health. This chain links TRBV6-5 with TRBJ2-7, with 8 bases lining up with TRBD1. Specimen: naive CD4+ T cells sorted from blood. Subset here: CD45RA+ positively selected. Here the CDR3 reads CASSRRQGSYEQYF. The CDR3, as DNA: TGTGCCAGCAGTCGCCGACAGGGGTCCTACGAGCAGTACTTC.